There are a few counts of the clone carrying this T cell receptor (beta chain). Its antigen is as yet unknown. Samples each had at least 5 micrograms of total RNA extracted. For the second PCR, which ran for roughly 6 to 12 cycles, a sample-barcoded 5' primer and a J-beta primer mix were used. With 12 random nucleotides, a template-switch adaptor tagged each individual cDNA molecule. TCRdb reprocessed the 5' RACE reads with MiXCR, giving one entry per CDR3 protein. Found here are hundreds of thousands of distinct CDR3 sequences, around 20% of them singletons; the top ten hold roughly 3.7%. This sample was taken from a study of blood T cells in healthy people across ages. Looked up from germline, CDR1 is SGHRS and CDR2 is YFSETQ. V gave up 5 bases and J gave up 2 bases, with 21 bases separating them. This CDR3 has 17 amino acids. Study-level findings and limits: It was the long-lived donors that had more naive CD4+ cells and higher diversity than aged donors. The unsorted PBMCs prevented any conclusive comparison of naive versus antigen-experienced cells.

The sample was blood. This sequence was found in a man in his 70s in good health. V gene TRBV5-1 combines with J gene TRBJ2-3; no reliable D call. Written as DNA, the CDR3 is TGCGCCAGCAGAGCCAGGAAACTGGCGGTTAACACAGATACGCAGTATTTT. Protein: CASRARKLAVNTDTQYF.